This TCR beta chain was retrieved from a study of CD8 T cells in ankylosing spondylitis. Whole-study results and caveats: As reported, disease-linked clones showed significant enrichment in matched ankylosing spondylitis synovial fluid. Earlier reports found some motif variants in synovial fluid and blood in reactive arthritis. Clones linked with disease were CD8+ and fairly uncommon in the peripheral blood. A motif of under 10 highly homologous TCR beta variants was seen as apparently characteristic of ankylosing spondylitis blood.

Quantitative barcoded 5'-RACE was used to prepare TCR beta libraries. Each CDR3 protein gets one entry after TCRdb re-called the 5' RACE reads with MiXCR. Of some 840,000 distinct CDR3 sequences listed, 12% are singletons. A note on this clonotype: Its antigen is unknown.

This sequence was found in a male donor with ankylosing spondylitis. The sequencing sample was made of blood, either unsorted or a sorted T cell fraction (not recorded which).

CDR3 in DNA: TGTGCCAGCAACCGACAGGGTTCGGACTACGAGCAGTACTTC. Translation gives CASNRQGSDYEQYF. The chain has TRBV12-3 or TRBV12-4 and TRBJ2-7, with 7 bases aligning to TRBD1. CDR3 length: 14 residues. V dropped 7 bases and J dropped 3; count of bases not matched to a gene: 9.